These T cell receptor beta chains were read from a single sample in a study of blood T cell repertoires in COVID-19. Measured with immunoSEQ multiplex PCR; TCRdb has only the in-frame clones, and not every one. The table records approximately 300,000 clones, around 90% of them present only once. Material: peripheral blood. The receptors derive from a young woman with COVID-19, enrolled during active disease. Both conserved end residues are part of each CDR3. The D gene is left open where the match is weak. Clone size, where shown, is once, few, many, or a class for clones that have expanded.

clone_size j_call d_call cdr3_length v_call cdr3_aa cdr3_nt
- TRBJ2-7 TRBD1 14 TRBV19 CASSRQGSGYEQYF TGTGCCAGTAGCAGACAGGGGTCCGGCTACGAGCAGTACTTC
- TRBJ2-1 TRBD1 14 TRBV5-1 CASSKGTGYNEQFF TGCGCCAGCAGCAAAGGGACAGGGTACAATGAGCAGTTCTTC
- TRBJ2-7 TRBD1 13 TRBV10-3 CAISLGQTYEQYF TGTGCCATCAGTTTGGGACAGACCTACGAGCAGTACTTC
- TRBJ2-7 TRBD2 15 TRBV7-9 CASSFSGGGPYEQYF TGTGCCAGCAGTTTTTCTGGGGGGGGTCCCTACGAGCAGTACTTC
- TRBJ1-2 TRBD1 14 TRBV6-5 CASSTSGTDYGYTF TGTGCCAGCAGTACCTCCGGGACAGACTATGGCTACACCTTC
- TRBJ2-3 TRBD2 14 TRBV19 CASSRLAGGDTQYF TGTGCCAGTAGTAGATTAGCGGGAGGAGATACGCAGTATTTT
- TRBJ2-3 - 15 TRBV18 CASSPEGGSTDTQYF TGTGCCAGCTCACCGGAGGGGGGGAGCACAGATACGCAGTATTTT
- TRBJ2-3 - 15 TRBV7-9 CASSSPGIFTDTQYF TGTGCCAGCAGCTCCCCCGGTATATTCACAGATACGCAGTATTTT
- TRBJ1-4 - 15 TRBV3-1/TRBV3-2 CASSQDRAGNEKLFF TGTGCCAGCAGCCAAGATCGGGCAGGGAATGAAAAACTGTTTTTT
- TRBJ1-2 - 11 TRBV29-1 CSVEDIYGYTF TGCAGCGTCGAGGACATTTATGGCTACACCTTC
- TRBJ1-5 - 15 TRBV10-3 CAISESWGQDQPQHF TGTGCCATCAGTGAGTCATGGGGGCAGGATCAGCCCCAGCATTTT
- TRBJ1-1 - 14 TRBV10-1 CASSEWPMNTEAFF TGCGCCAGCAGTGAGTGGCCCATGAACACTGAAGCTTTCTTT
- TRBJ1-3 - 15 TRBV6-5 CASSERGSSGNTIYF TGTGCCAGCAGCGAGAGAGGGAGCTCTGGAAACACCATATATTTT
- TRBJ2-1 TRBD2 16 TRBV3-1/TRBV3-2 CASSQGASGGYNEQFF TGTGCCAGCAGCCAAGGAGCTAGCGGGGGCTACAATGAGCAGTTCTTC
- TRBJ2-5 - 15 TRBV30 CATNREPQLGETQYF TGTGCCACCAACAGGGAACCCCAATTAGGAGAGACCCAGTACTTC
once TRBJ1-4 TRBD1 15 TRBV28 CASSLGGQGREKLFF TGTGCCAGCAGTTTGGGGGGACAGGGTCGTGAAAAACTGTTTTTT
- TRBJ1-2 TRBD1 10 TRBV20-1 CSPGGYGYTF TGCAGTCCAGGGGGATATGGCTACACCTTC
- TRBJ1-1 - 14 TRBV5-1 CASSLGGMNTEAFF TGCGCCAGCAGCTTGGGAGGAATGAACACTGAAGCTTTCTTT
- TRBJ1-5 - 13 TRBV10-3 CAISGTDDQPQHF TGTGCCATCAGTGGCACTGATGATCAGCCCCAGCATTTT
- TRBJ2-1 TRBD2 16 TRBV9 CASSARSGSSYNEQFF TGTGCCAGCAGCGCACGTAGCGGGAGCTCCTACAATGAGCAGTTCTTC
- TRBJ1-1 - 12 TRBV29-1 CSVAGSTGEAFF TGCAGCGTTGCGGGATCGACGGGTGAAGCTTTCTTT
- TRBJ2-3 - 15 TRBV18 CASSLEWEYTDTQYF TGTGCCAGCTCACTCGAATGGGAGTACACAGATACGCAGTATTTT
- TRBJ1-5 - 15 TRBV24-1 CATSERITNGWVQHF TGTGCCACCAGTGAGAGGATTACTAACGGCTGGGTCCAGCATTTT
many TRBJ1-1 TRBD1 14 TRBV20-1 CSASKQGLNTEAFF TGCAGTGCTAGTAAACAGGGGCTGAACACTGAAGCTTTCTTT
- TRBJ1-2 TRBD1 14 TRBV6-5 CASRGQGGNYGYTF TGTGCCAGCAGGGGGCAGGGGGGAAACTATGGCTACACCTTC
- TRBJ2-5 TRBD1 15 TRBV5-1 CASRPLGQGAETQYF TGCGCCAGCAGACCATTAGGACAGGGGGCAGAGACCCAGTACTTC
- TRBJ1-1 - 14 TRBV4-1 CASTRDSRNTEAFF TGCGCCAGCACCCGGGACTCCCGAAACACTGAAGCTTTCTTT
- TRBJ2-4 - 13 TRBV4-2 CATLEGTKNIQYF TGTGCCACCCTGGAGGGTACCAAAAACATTCAGTACTTC
- TRBJ1-1 TRBD1 14 TRBV28 CASRRDRGNTEAFF TGTGCCAGCAGACGGGACAGGGGGAACACTGAAGCTTTCTTT
few TRBJ2-7 TRBD1 13 TRBV7-2 CASSRDRVREQYF TGTGCCAGCAGTCGGGACAGGGTTAGAGAGCAGTACTTC
- TRBJ1-3 TRBD1 17 TRBV5-1 CASSELTTGFVGNTIYF TGCGCCAGCAGCGAACTAACGACAGGGTTCGTGGGAAACACCATATATTTT
- TRBJ2-5 - 14 TRBV7-9 CASSSTWGDETQYF TGTGCCAGCAGCTCTACCTGGGGGGATGAGACCCAGTACTTC
- TRBJ1-2 TRBD1 13 TRBV18 CASSEDRGHGYTF TGTGCCAGCTCAGAGGACAGGGGGCATGGCTACACCTTC
- TRBJ1-1 - 11 TRBV12-3/TRBV12-4 CASSSGDEAFF TGTGCCAGCAGTTCGGGTGACGAAGCTTTCTTT
- TRBJ1-2 - 13 TRBV7-9 CASSLGAPAGYTF TGTGCCAGCAGCTTAGGGGCCCCGGCTGGCTACACCTTC